The source of this T cell receptor beta chain is a study of shared clonotypes between healthy human individuals. In its sample, this clone was seen once. The CDR3 length is 14 residues. Trimming at V came to 6 bases and at J to 2 bases, leaving 4 bases not matched to a gene. Germline values: CDR1 MNHEY, CDR2 SVGAGI. An assay was performed, and its level was deep. Here immunoSEQ multiplex PCR was the method, and the copy in TCRdb shows in-frame clones only, minus some. The data show about half a million clones, approximately 81% seen once. Every one of the donors was a Caucasian adult that lived in Nashville, Tennessee.

V gene TRBV6-5 combines with J gene TRBJ2-7, with 10 bases aligning to TRBD2. Sequenced material: PBMCs. The sequence derives from a woman aged 40 to 55 in good health. Some clones in this sample may be carry-over from other donors' samples. Here the CDR3 DNA reads TGTGCCAGCAGGAGGACTAGCGGTACCTACGAGCAGTACTTC. Translated, it gives CASRRTSGTYEQYF.